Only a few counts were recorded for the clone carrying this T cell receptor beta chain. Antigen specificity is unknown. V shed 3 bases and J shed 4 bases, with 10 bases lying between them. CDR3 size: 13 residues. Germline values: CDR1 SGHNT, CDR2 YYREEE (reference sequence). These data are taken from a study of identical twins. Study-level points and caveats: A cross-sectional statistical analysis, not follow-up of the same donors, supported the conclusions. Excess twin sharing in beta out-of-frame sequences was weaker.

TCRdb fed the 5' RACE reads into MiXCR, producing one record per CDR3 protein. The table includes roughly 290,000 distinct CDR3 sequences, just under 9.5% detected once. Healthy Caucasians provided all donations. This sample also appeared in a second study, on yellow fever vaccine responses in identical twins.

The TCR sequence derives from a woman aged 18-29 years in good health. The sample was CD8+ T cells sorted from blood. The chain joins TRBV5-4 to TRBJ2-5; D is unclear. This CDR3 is CASSYPGSETQYF. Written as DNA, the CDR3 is TGTGCCAGCAGCTATCCAGGCTCAGAGACCCAGTACTTC.